The 10 T cell receptor beta chains below all came from one sample that was sequenced in a study of beta chain features in type 1 diabetes. Study-wide findings and caveats: Type 1 diabetes patients had TCRB CDR3s that were shorter (moderately but significantly so) in all four CD4+ subsets.

Of the isolated RNA, all was reverse transcribed, and so the sequenced material was expressed TCRB transcripts. The method was immunoSEQ multiplex PCR; TCRdb's version includes in-frame clones alone and lacks a portion of them. The table records around 150,000 clones, around 63% of them present only once. Antigens for these TCRs are unknown. Material for sequencing was naive CD4+ T cells from blood. These receptors all stem from a man aged 30 to 45 with type 1 diabetes.

V gene TRBV27 combines with J gene TRBJ2-2; D is perhaps TRBD1 (6 bases). This CDR3 has 14 residues. V lost 5 bases to trimming and J lost 6 bases, with 13 bases between them. Germline V gives CDR1 MNHEY, CDR2 SMNVEV (reference sequence). The CDR3 nucleotides are TGTGCCAGCAGTCACAGGGTTGTCTCCGGGGAGCTGTTTTTT. It specifies CASSHRVVSGELFF.

This chain joins TRBV4-3 and TRBJ2-5, with 9 bases aligning to TRBD1. V trimming: 2 bases; J trimming: 5 bases; junction bases outside the gene matches: 9. The CDR3 is made up of 16 amino acids. Germline V gene lookup returns CDR1 LGHNA and CDR2 YSLEER. The CDR3 region is CASSQSAGTGSETQYF. CDR3 DNA sequence: TGCGCCAGCAGCCAAAGTGCAGGGACAGGGTCGGAGACCCAGTACTTC.

Regarding this clone: The identical CDR3 is also encoded by other nucleotide sequences in the sample. The rearrangement links TRBV5-1 to TRBJ2-5, with TRBD1 matching 9 bases. CDR3 length: 15 amino acids. Germline CDR1 is SGHRS and CDR2 is YFSETQ. Trimming took 0 bases from V and 0 from J; bases not matched to a gene: 0. This chain's CDR3 is CASSLGDRDQETQYF. For the CDR3, the DNA is TGCGCCAGCAGCTTGGGGGACAGGGACCAAGAGACCCAGTACTTC.

The chain links TRBV9 to TRBJ2-2; 8 bases are a match to TRBD2. The CDR3 runs to 16 residues. With 0 bases clipped from V and 6 bases from J, the junction kept 7 bases outside the gene matches. Germline V gene data show CDR1 as SGDLS and CDR2 as YYNGEE. The CDR3 protein is CASSVDPSSGSGELFF. CDR3 coding DNA: TGTGCCAGCAGCGTAGACCCATCTAGCGGGTCCGGGGAGCTGTTTTTT.

The chain uses TRBV11-2 and TRBJ1-2; TRBD1 matches 8 bases. CDR1 SGHAT and CDR2 FQNNGV come from the germline V gene. V was clipped by 0 bases and J by 4 bases; unmatched bases: 4. CDR3 length: 15 amino acids. The CDR3, as DNA: TGTGCCAGCAGCTTAGAAAGGCAGGGGGCCTATGGCTACACCTTC. Translating it yields CASSLERQGAYGYTF.

The chain is built from TRBV18 and TRBJ2-7; D not resolved. This CDR3 has 14 amino acids. Trimming pared 4 bases from V and 1 base from J, leaving 11 bases between. The germline V gene encodes CDR1 KGHSH and CDR2 LQKENI. The CDR3 DNA sequence: TGTGCCAGCTCACTGTTGACGGAGTCCTACGAGCAGTACTTC. It specifies CASSLLTESYEQYF.

This chain connects TRBV7-9 to TRBJ2-4; 9 bases match TRBD1. CDR1 is SEHNR, CDR2 FQNEAQ, per germline (reference sequence). V lost 4 bases, J lost 0 bases, and 7 bases stayed unmatched. The CDR3 covers 17 residues. The DNA of the CDR3 is TGTGCCAGCAGCTGGAATCCGGGACAGGGAGCCAAAAACATTCAGTACTTC. It is translated as CASSWNPGQGAKNIQYF.

The genes are TRBV29-1 and TRBJ2-1; the D is unclear. This CDR3 is 11 amino acids long. Germline V gene data show CDR1 as SQVTM and CDR2 as ANQGSEA. Trimming removed 3 bases at V and 4 bases at J, with 4 bases between. The CDR3, as DNA: TGCAGCGTTGACGTATACAATGAGCAGTTCTTC. It encodes CSVDVYNEQFF.

The chain carries TRBV30 and TRBJ2-7, with TRBD1 identical over 7 bases. Trimming removed 5 bases from V and 2 bases from J; junction bases left unmatched: 6. In germline, CDR1 is GTSNPN, CDR2 SVGIG (reference sequence). The CDR3 contains 13 residues. The DNA of the CDR3 is TGTGCCTGGGGGTCAGGGGGACCCTACGAGCAGTACTTC. Its translation: CAWGSGGPYEQYF.

The rearrangement uses TRBV28 and TRBJ1-1; no reliable D call. The CDR3 spans 11 residues. Trimming stripped 4 bases from V and 2 bases from J, with 2 bases between. The germline V gene encodes CDR1 MDHEN and CDR2 SYDVKM. In nucleotides, the CDR3 is TGTGCCAGCAGTTCTAACACTGAAGCTTTCTTT. Translated, it gives CASSSNTEAFF.